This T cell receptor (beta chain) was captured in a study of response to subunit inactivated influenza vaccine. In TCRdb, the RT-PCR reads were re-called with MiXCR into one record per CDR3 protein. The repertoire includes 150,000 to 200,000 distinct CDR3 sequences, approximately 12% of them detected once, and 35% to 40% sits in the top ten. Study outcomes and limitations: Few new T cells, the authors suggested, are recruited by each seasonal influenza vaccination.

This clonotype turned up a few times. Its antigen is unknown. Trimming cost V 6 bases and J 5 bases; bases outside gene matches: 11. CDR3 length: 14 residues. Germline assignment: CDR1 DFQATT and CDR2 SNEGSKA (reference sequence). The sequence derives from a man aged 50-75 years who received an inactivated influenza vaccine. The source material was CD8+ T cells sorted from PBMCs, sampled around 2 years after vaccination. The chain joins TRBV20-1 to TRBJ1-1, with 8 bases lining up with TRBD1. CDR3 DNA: TGCAGTGCCGGACAGGGATGGATCGAAACTGAAGCTTTCTTT. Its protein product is CSAGQGWIETEAFF.